This TCR beta chain was retrieved from a study of post-analysis software for immune sequencing data. The trim removed 6 bases at V and 2 bases at J, leaving 7 bases unmatched. CDR1 is SQVTM and CDR2 is ANQGSEA in the germline V gene. This CDR3 region has 13 residues. In this sample, this clonotype turned up a few times. Its target is not known. TCR beta libraries were prepared from cDNA with unique molecular identifiers. TCRdb re-called the PCR reads with MiXCR, one entry per CDR3 protein. Seen here are approximately 460,000 distinct CDR3 sequences, roughly 45% observed once, and the top ten hold 9% to 14%. Study-wide results and limits: When patients were compared with controls, 4 or 5 TRBV segments were more frequent, TRBV5-6, TRBV5-1 and TRBV20-1 among them.

The receptor was isolated from a girl aged 5-17 years with multiple sclerosis. The sample comprised blood. The chain joins TRBV29-1 to TRBJ2-7, with 7 bases matching TRBD2. The CDR3: CSVLSGTTYEQYF. Written as DNA, the CDR3 is TGCAGCGTCCTCAGCGGGACCACCTACGAGCAGTACTTC.